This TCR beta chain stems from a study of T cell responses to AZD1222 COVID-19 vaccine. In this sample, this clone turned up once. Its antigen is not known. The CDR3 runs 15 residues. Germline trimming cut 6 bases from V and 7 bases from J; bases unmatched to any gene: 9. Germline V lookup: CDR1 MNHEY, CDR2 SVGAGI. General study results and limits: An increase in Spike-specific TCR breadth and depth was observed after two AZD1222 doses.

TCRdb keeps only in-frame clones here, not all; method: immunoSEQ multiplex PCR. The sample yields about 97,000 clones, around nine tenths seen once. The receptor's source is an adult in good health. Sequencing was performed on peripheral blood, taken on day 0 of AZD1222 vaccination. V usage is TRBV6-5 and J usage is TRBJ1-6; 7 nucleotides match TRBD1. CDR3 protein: CASSTAEGANSPLHF. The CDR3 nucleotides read TGTGCCAGCAGCACCGCTGAGGGGGCAAATTCACCCCTCCACTTT.